This is a list of T cell receptor beta chains from one sample in a study of Ad26.COV2.S vaccination and SARS-CoV-2 variants. Produced via immunoSEQ multiplex PCR; TCRdb's table is partial and in-frame only. The sample consists of approximately 500,000 clones, approximately 90% of them appearing once. Sample: peripheral blood, taken in a trial of Ad26.COV2.S vaccine versus placebo. These receptors were obtained from a person aged 18-60 years who received the Ad26.COV2.S COVID-19 vaccine or a placebo. Both conserved end residues are trimmed from each CDR3. The order of the fields is D gene, J gene, V gene, CDR3 protein. A D gene is named only where the DNA matches it firmly.

D gene: NA; J gene: TRBJ2-1; V gene: TRBV3-1/TRBV3-2; CDR3 protein: ASSQTVVVSEQF
D gene: NA; J gene: TRBJ2-1; V gene: TRBV27; CDR3 protein: ASSPSGWRSYNEQF
D gene: NA; J gene: TRBJ1-3; V gene: TRBV12-2; CDR3 protein: ASRLVGTISGNTIY
D gene: NA; J gene: TRBJ2-6; V gene: TRBV28; CDR3 protein: ASTKNPSSGANVLT
D gene: NA; J gene: TRBJ1-5; V gene: TRBV14; CDR3 protein: ASRRGGGEGNQPQH
D gene: TRBD1; J gene: TRBJ2-1; V gene: TRBV5-1; CDR3 protein: ASVDRTGVDVEQF
D gene: NA; J gene: TRBJ1-2; V gene: TRBV7-2; CDR3 protein: ASSLRAANYGYT
D gene: TRBD1; J gene: TRBJ1-4; V gene: TRBV10-1; CDR3 protein: ASSESKGAHLNSGIKTNEKLF
D gene: NA; J gene: TRBJ1-5; V gene: TRBV28; CDR3 protein: ASSLGGQGYNQPQH
D gene: NA; J gene: TRBJ2-2; V gene: TRBV29-1; CDR3 protein: SVEGQEDTGELF
D gene: NA; J gene: TRBJ2-7; V gene: TRBV14; CDR3 protein: ASSQGPFGYEQY
D gene: NA; J gene: TRBJ1-4; V gene: TRBV18; CDR3 protein: ASSLLGEKLF
D gene: NA; J gene: TRBJ1-1; V gene: TRBV7-2; CDR3 protein: ASSLGGVNTEAF
D gene: NA; J gene: TRBJ1-1; V gene: TRBV12-3/TRBV12-4; CDR3 protein: ASSTLGGIGAF
D gene: TRBD1; J gene: TRBJ1-6; V gene: TRBV4-2; CDR3 protein: ASSQTPTGAALHSPLH
D gene: TRBD1; J gene: TRBJ2-1; V gene: TRBV5-1; CDR3 protein: ASSGPDRSSYNEQF
D gene: TRBD2; J gene: TRBJ2-1; V gene: TRBV7-3; CDR3 protein: ASSLGGTREGEQF
D gene: TRBD1; J gene: TRBJ2-7; V gene: TRBV6-2/TRBV6-3; CDR3 protein: ASSYWGQGPYEQY
D gene: NA; J gene: TRBJ1-6; V gene: TRBV7-8; CDR3 protein: ASSLDWGLGHSPLH
D gene: NA; J gene: TRBJ2-3; V gene: TRBV28; CDR3 protein: ASSLGSTDTQY
D gene: NA; J gene: TRBJ2-5; V gene: TRBV29-1; CDR3 protein: SVGGGETQY
D gene: NA; J gene: TRBJ2-7; V gene: TRBV7-9; CDR3 protein: ASSPPPWTDSYEQY
D gene: NA; J gene: TRBJ1-6; V gene: TRBV30; CDR3 protein: AWALQGRSYNSPLH
D gene: TRBD1; J gene: TRBJ2-2; V gene: TRBV18; CDR3 protein: ASSPPDRGGELF
D gene: NA; J gene: TRBJ2-7; V gene: TRBV28; CDR3 protein: ASSLGSQVYEQY
D gene: NA; J gene: TRBJ2-7; V gene: TRBV7-2; CDR3 protein: ASSPRLVAYEQY
D gene: NA; J gene: TRBJ2-7; V gene: TRBV28; CDR3 protein: ASSLVGFSAYEQY
D gene: NA; J gene: TRBJ2-2; V gene: TRBV4-2; CDR3 protein: ASTAQGTNTGELF